What follows describes a single T cell receptor beta chain. The CDR3 is 16 amino acids. V shed 2 bases and J 4 bases; nucleotides not matched to a gene: 8. Germline CDR1 SQVTM, CDR2 ANQGSEA. This entry comes from a study of preoperative IRX-2 immunotherapy in early breast cancer. Treatment defined: preoperative locoregional IRX-2 cytokine immunotherapy. Assay used: immunoSEQ multiplex PCR; TCRdb lists only in-frame clones, some missing. Of about 32,000 clones listed, around four fifths are singletons. The source was lymph node tissue, collected from a patient treated with IRX-2 immunotherapy. The chain combines TRBV29-1 with TRBJ2-1; TRBD2 matches at 10 bases. This TCR was sampled from a human donor with breast cancer. The CDR3 DNA sequence: TGCAGCGTTGAACCTCTAGCGGGGGCCTATTACAATGAGCAGTTCTTC. It yields the protein CSVEPLAGAYYNEQFF.